This T cell receptor beta chain was recovered during a study of T cells in Graves' hyperthyroidism and ophthalmopathy. Diagnosis of hyperthyroidism was new in patients aged 18 to 65, and its duration was under 2 months. Amplification yielded TCR beta CDR3 regions, with RNA transcripts as the source. With the HTBI primer set, the TCR CDR3 went through a first round of RT-PCR. TCRdb re-analysed the multiplex PCR reads in MiXCR, keeping a single row per CDR3 protein. The table lists hundreds of thousands of distinct CDR3 sequences, 35% to 55% of them singletons, with just under 8.5% in the top ten. The table lists this clonotype with many counts. The CDR3 has 16 amino acids. CDR1 KGHDR and CDR2 SFDVKD come from the germline V gene. V was pared by 4 bases and J by 2 bases, with 9 bases of the junction left unmatched.

The V call is TRBV24-1, the J call TRBJ1-2; 7 bases line up with TRBD1. The source of this sequence is a woman between 18 and 30 years old with Graves' hyperthyroidism. The material sequenced was peripheral blood or thyroid tissue (not recorded which). The chain's CDR3 is CATSDARDRRNYGYTF. The CDR3 bases are TGTGCCACCAGTGACGCCCGGGACAGACGAAACTATGGCTACACCTTC.